The clone carrying this TCR beta chain appeared a single time. The repertoire was sequenced with immunoSEQ multiplex PCR; TCRdb's copy has only in-frame clones and lacks some. The repertoire holds around 140,000 clones, about 90% seen once, with around 7.3% in the top ten. This specimen belongs to a study of control samples from healthy donors and cancer patients. This CDR3 has 15 amino acids. In germline, CDR1 is LGHDT, CDR2 YNNKEL (reference sequence). The J segment lost 1 base and the V segment lost 3 bases, leaving 2 bases of the junction unmatched. The sequencing sample was made of blood. This TCR derives from a man between 18 and 35 years old in good health. The chain recombines TRBV3-1 (or the pseudogene TRBV3-2) with TRBJ2-3; 9 nucleotides match TRBD1. The CDR3 nucleotides read TGTGCCAGCAGCCAGTGGACAGGGGGCACAGATACGCAGTATTTT. Its translation: CASSQWTGGTDTQYF.